Following are 27 T cell receptor beta chains from one sample sequenced in a study of blood T cell repertoires in COVID-19. TCRdb keeps only in-frame clones here, not all; method: immunoSEQ multiplex PCR. This table holds approximately 410,000 clones, about nine tenths found once. Sequenced material: peripheral blood. These receptors originate from a woman in her twenties or thirties with active or convalescent COVID-19.

This clone appeared once. The chain recombines TRBV7-2 with TRBJ1-6; D might be TRBD1 (5 bases). Germline CDR1 reads SGHTA; CDR2 reads FQGNSA. The CDR3 length is 14 residues. V lost 5 bases to trimming and J lost 6 bases, with 11 bases between them. For the CDR3, the DNA is TGTGCCAGCAGCGTTCTGGGGGGTAATTCACCCCTCCACTTT. Protein: CASSVLGGNSPLHF.

The CDR3 coding sequence is TGTGCCAGCACCGGGAGAGAGAGATCCCATGAGCAGTTCTTC. This encodes CASTGRERSHEQFF. The V gene is TRBV10-3, the J gene TRBJ2-1; possible D gene TRBD2, 6 bases. In germline, CDR1 is ENHRY, CDR2 SYGVKD. The germline V and J ends were trimmed by 10 bases and 8 bases, with 21 bases remaining between them. This CDR3 region has 14 residues.

The chain links TRBV11-2 to TRBJ2-7, with 7 bases matching TRBD2. The CDR3 is 15 amino acids. V dropped 1 base and J dropped 3; count of bases not matched to a gene: 6. The germline gives CDR1 SGHAT, CDR2 FQNNGV. The CDR3 DNA follows: TGTGCCAGCAGCTTAGGCCGGGGACTAAGCTACGAGCAGTACTTC. Amino acids: CASSLGRGLSYEQYF.

V usage is TRBV4-1 and J usage is TRBJ1-2, with TRBD1 identical over 8 bases. This CDR3 contains 15 residues. The J segment lost 0 bases and the V segment lost 4 bases, leaving 4 bases of the junction unmatched. Germline lookup yields CDR1 MGHRA and CDR2 YSYEKL. In DNA form, the CDR3 reads TGCGCCAGCAGCCGAGACAGGGGAACTAACTATGGCTACACCTTC. Translating gives CASSRDRGTNYGYTF.

CDR3 amino acids: CASSDMQGRRDTIYF. Written as DNA, the CDR3 is TGTGCCAGCAGTGATATGCAGGGTAGACGGGACACCATATATTTT. The chain combines TRBV2 with TRBJ1-3; tentative D call: TRBD1 (5 bases). CDR3 size: 15 residues. V lost 3 bases and J 8 bases, leaving 17 bases between the germline ends. CDR1 and CDR2 from the germline V gene are SNHLY and FYNNEI.

The CDR3 sequence: CASSSHSLIGGYTF. Written as DNA, the CDR3 is TGTGCCAGTAGTAGCCACTCCCTCATCGGTGGCTACACCTTC. V and J are TRBV19 and TRBJ1-2; D remains unclear. CDR1 is LNHDA and CDR2 is SQIVND in the germline V gene (reference sequence). The CDR3 is 14 amino acids. V shed 4 bases and J shed 7 bases, with 16 bases lying between them.

This sequence joins TRBV2 and TRBJ2-7, with 9 bases fitting TRBD1. After removal of 8 bases from V and 1 base from J, the junction contained 15 bases not matched to a gene. Germline values: CDR1 SNHLY, CDR2 FYNNEI. This CDR3 spans 17 amino acids. The CDR3: CASGNMRLGTGSYEQYF. CDR3 DNA sequence: TGTGCCAGCGGAAACATGAGACTCGGGACAGGGTCCTACGAGCAGTACTTC.

The rearrangement joins TRBV6-4 to TRBJ1-2; maybe TRBD1 (5 bases). This CDR3 has 14 amino acids. CDR1 and CDR2 from the germline V gene are MRHNA and SNTAGT. The V and J ends lost 2 bases and 0 bases respectively, with 7 bases between them. The CDR3 bases are TGTGCCAGCAGTGACACAGGAGCTAACTATGGCTACACCTTC. It specifies CASSDTGANYGYTF.

The V gene is TRBV2, the J gene TRBJ1-1; D may be TRBD1 (6 bases). The CDR3 covers 14 residues. CDR1 and CDR2 (germline): SNHLY, FYNNEI. Trimming stripped 5 bases from V and 4 bases from J, with 14 bases between. The CDR3 region has the DNA TGTGCCAGCAGTCCTCTGACAGGATCCACTGAAGCTTTCTTT. Residues: CASSPLTGSTEAFF.

The chain uses TRBV19 and TRBJ2-7; 8 nucleotides match TRBD1. Unmatched junction bases numbered 3, after V lost 4 bases and J lost 4 bases. Germline CDR1 is LNHDA and CDR2 is SQIVND (reference sequence). The CDR3 is 13 residues long. This CDR3 reads CASSTGTGYEQYF. CDR3 coding DNA: TGTGCCAGTAGTACCGGGACAGGATACGAGCAGTACTTC. Full variable domain (outside the CDR3, taken from reference TRBV19 and TRBJ2-7): DGGITQSPKYLFRKEGQNVTLSCEQNLNHDAMYWYRQDPGQGLRLIYYSQIVNDFQKGDIAEGYSVSREKKESFPLTVTSAQKNPTAFYLCASSTGTGYEQYFGPGTRLTVT.

The chain uses TRBV5-1 and TRBJ2-3; TRBD1 might be the D (6 bases). CDR3 length: 17 amino acids. Germline CDR1 is SGHRS and CDR2 is YFSETQ. V lost 0 bases, J lost 0 bases, and 14 bases lay in between. The DNA for the CDR3 is TGCGCCAGCAGCTTGGAAAGGGGGAATCCTAGCACAGATACGCAGTATTTT. Protein sequence: CASSLERGNPSTDTQYF.

Only a few counts were recorded for this clone. This sequence joins TRBV21-1 and TRBJ2-1; the table's D call, TRBD1, was not checked against the DNA. TRBV21-1 is deemed a pseudogene. This CDR3 is 16 amino acids long. In DNA form, the CDR3 reads TGTGCCAGCAGCCCACGGACAGGGATCCTCTACAATGAGCAGTTCTTC. It is translated as CASSPRTGILYNEQFF.

The rearrangement uses TRBV5-8 and TRBJ2-3, with 9 bases lining up with TRBD2. CDR1 is SGHTS and CDR2 is YDEGEE in the germline V gene. The CDR3 has 17 amino acids. V shed 0 bases, J shed 0 bases, and the junction held 5 bases outside the gene matches. Here the CDR3 reads CASSLGLAGFSTDTQYF. The DNA of the CDR3 is TGTGCCAGCAGCTTGGGTCTAGCGGGGTTTAGCACAGATACGCAGTATTTT. Together with reference TRBV5-8 and TRBJ2-3, the CDR3 gives the full variable domain: EAGVTQSPTHLIKTRGQQATLRCSPISGHTSVYWYQQALGLGLQFLLWYDEGEERNRGNFPPRFSGRQFPNYSSELNVNALELEDSALYLCASSLGLAGFSTDTQYFGPGTRLTVL.

The rearrangement joins TRBV18 to TRBJ2-2; 10 bases match TRBD1. Germline CDR1 reads KGHSH; CDR2 reads LQKENI. V was pared by 3 bases and J by 6 bases, with 10 bases of the junction left unmatched. The CDR3 has 17 residues. This chain's CDR3 is CASSPQGQGMVPGELFF. In DNA, the CDR3 is TGTGCCAGCTCACCCCAGGGACAGGGGATGGTACCCGGGGAGCTGTTTTTT.

The J gene is TRBJ2-3, the V gene TRBV7-8; TRBD2 matches at 9 bases. V lost 1 base, J lost 0 bases, and 11 bases stayed unmatched. The germline gives CDR1 SGHVS, CDR2 FQNEAQ. The CDR3 is 19 residues long. CDR3 DNA sequence: TGTGCCAGCAGCTTAGTCGCCAGCGGGGGGTACACTAGCACAGATACGCAGTATTTT. Encoded protein: CASSLVASGGYTSTDTQYF.

The chain couples TRBV2 to TRBJ1-1, with 9 positions matching TRBD1. After removal of 6 bases from V and 1 base from J, the junction contained 6 bases not matched to a gene. The CDR3 sequence is 15 residues long. Germline V gene data show CDR1 as SNHLY and CDR2 as FYNNEI. The CDR3 is CASRRQGVSNTEAFF. The CDR3 coding sequence is TGTGCCAGCAGAAGACAGGGGGTATCGAACACTGAAGCTTTCTTT. Together with reference TRBV2 and TRBJ1-1, the CDR3 gives the full variable domain: EPEVTQTPSHQVTQMGQEVILRCVPISNHLYFYWYRQILGQKVEFLVSFYNNEISEKSEIFDDQFSVERPDGSNFTLKIRSTKLEDSAMYFCASRRQGVSNTEAFFGQGTRLTVV.

As DNA, the CDR3 is TGTGCCAGTAGTTTGTACAGGGGGAACACTGAAGCTTTCTTT. This sequence encodes CASSLYRGNTEAFF. The genes are TRBV19 and TRBJ1-1; 7 bases line up with TRBD1. Germline V gives CDR1 LNHDA, CDR2 SQIVND (reference sequence). The length of the CDR3 is 14 residues. V lost 5 bases and J lost 1; bases outside the gene matches: 4.

CDR3 sequence: CASSQEVSGSSSAYEQYF. The CDR3 DNA is TGTGCCAGCAGCCAAGAAGTGAGCGGGAGCTCCTCCGCCTACGAGCAGTACTTC. V is TRBV3-1 (or the pseudogene TRBV3-2) and J is TRBJ2-7; TRBD2 matches 8 bases. The CDR3 contains 18 residues. V dropped 0 bases and J dropped 2; count of bases not matched to a gene: 12. The germline gives CDR1 LGHDT, CDR2 YNNKEL (reference sequence).

The rearrangement uses TRBV5-8 and TRBJ1-5; tentatively, D is TRBD1 (5 bases). Germline V gene sequence: CDR1 SGHTS, CDR2 YDEGEE. There are 17 residues in the CDR3. V lost 0 bases and J 4 bases, leaving 17 bases between the germline ends. The CDR3, as DNA: TGTGCCAGCAGCTTGGAAGTTAGGGGCGCTCCTAATCAGCCCCAGCATTTT. Its translation: CASSLEVRGAPNQPQHF. The full variable domain, its missing parts supplied by reference TRBV5-8 and TRBJ1-5, is EAGVTQSPTHLIKTRGQQATLRCSPISGHTSVYWYQQALGLGLQFLLWYDEGEERNRGNFPPRFSGRQFPNYSSELNVNALELEDSALYLCASSLEVRGAPNQPQHFGDGTRLSIL.

This chain joins TRBV28 and TRBJ2-3, with a possible D match to TRBD2 (5 bases). Germline V gene sequence: CDR1 MDHEN, CDR2 SYDVKM. Trimming stripped 1 base from V and 2 bases from J, with 22 bases between. The CDR3 runs to 19 residues. The CDR3 sequence is CASSLSGRWGETYTDTQYF. The CDR3 coding sequence is TGTGCCAGCAGTTTATCTGGGCGATGGGGAGAAACTTACACAGATACGCAGTATTTT. Using reference TRBV28 and TRBJ2-3 for the parts outside the CDR3, the full variable domain is DVKVTQSSRYLVKRTGEKVFLECVQDMDHENMFWYRQDPGLGLRLIYFSYDVKMKEKGDIPEGYSVSREKKERFSLILESASTNQTSMYLCASSLSGRWGETYTDTQYFGPGTRLTVL.

The V gene is TRBV10-2, the J gene TRBJ1-1; the match to TRBD1 covers 7 bases. J gave up 7 bases and V 4 bases, and 12 bases lay outside the gene matches. This CDR3 has 15 amino acids. Germline-derived CDR1 and CDR2 are WSHSY and SAAADI. In nucleotides, the CDR3 is TGCGCCAGCAGTGTGAAAACAGGGGAACCAGGTGAAGCTTTCTTT. This gives the protein CASSVKTGEPGEAFF.

The rearrangement links TRBV5-1 to TRBJ2-3; 8 nucleotides align to TRBD2. Germline assignment: CDR1 SGHRS and CDR2 YFSETQ. This CDR3 has 15 residues. V shed 1 base, J shed 4 bases, and the junction held 5 bases outside the gene matches. The CDR3 DNA reads as TGCGCCAGCAGCTTGACAGCGGGGGCGGCAGATACGCAGTATTTT. Its translation: CASSLTAGAADTQYF.

The chain combines TRBV5-8 with TRBJ2-3, with TRBD2 as a possible D gene (6 bases). Germline-derived CDR1 and CDR2 are SGHTS and YDEGEE. Trimming shortened V by 4 bases and J by 6 bases, and 18 bases separated the two germline ends. The length of the CDR3 is 15 residues. The CDR3 loop reads CASSPIVGGPDTQYF. The CDR3 coding sequence is TGTGCCAGCAGCCCGATTGTTGGAGGGCCTGATACGCAGTATTTT.

The chain recombines TRBV2 with TRBJ1-1; D is undetermined. CDR3 length: 15 amino acids. The V and J ends lost 7 bases and 4 bases respectively, with 19 bases between them. Germline CDR1 is SNHLY and CDR2 is FYNNEI. Here the CDR3 DNA reads TGTGCCAGCATCCCGTCCGGGGTTTTGGGCACTGAAGCTTTCTTT. Translating it yields CASIPSGVLGTEAFF.

V usage is TRBV29-1 and J usage is TRBJ1-1; D unresolved. Per the germline V gene, CDR1 is SQVTM and CDR2 is ANQGSEA. The CDR3 has 12 amino acids. V lost 6 bases and J 1 base, leaving 9 bases between the germline ends. DNA for the CDR3: TGCAGCGTCCGCAGTGGGAACACTGAAGCTTTCTTT. Its translation is CSVRSGNTEAFF.

V gene TRBV30 combines with J gene TRBJ1-1, with 7 bases lining up with TRBD1. This CDR3 is built from 13 residues. CDR1 is GTSNPN and CDR2 is SVGIG in the germline V gene (reference sequence). J lost 3 bases, V lost 4 bases, and 5 bases had no gene match. The CDR3, as DNA: TGTGCCTGGACAGACAGGGAAGACACTGAAGCTTTCTTT. Amino acids: CAWTDREDTEAFF. Using reference TRBV30 and TRBJ1-1 for the parts outside the CDR3, the full variable domain is SQTIHQWPATLVQPVGSPLSLECTVEGTSNPNLYWYRQAAGRGLQLLFYSVGIGQISSEVPQNLSASRPQDRQFILSSKKLLLSDSGFYLCAWTDREDTEAFFGQGTRLTVV.

The J gene is TRBJ2-3, the V gene TRBV7-2, with TRBD2 identical over 7 bases. The CDR3 covers 14 residues. V shed 6 bases and J 2 bases; nucleotides not matched to a gene: 5. CDR1 and CDR2 (germline): SGHTA, FQGNSA. This CDR3 reads CASRKAGNTDTQYF. The CDR3 region has the DNA TGTGCCAGCAGAAAAGCGGGAAACACAGATACGCAGTATTTT.